Below are 28 T cell receptor beta chains sequenced from a single sample in a study of T cells in Graves' hyperthyroidism and ophthalmopathy. RNA transcripts served as the template for amplifying TCR beta CDR3 regions. Carried out on the TCR CDR3, a first-round RT-PCR used the HTBI primer set. A single record per CDR3 protein comes from TCRdb applying MiXCR to the multiplex PCR reads. The sample lists around 290,000 distinct CDR3 sequences, roughly 15% occurring once. Sequencing input: blood. All receptors come from a woman in her thirties with Graves' hyperthyroidism that later progressed to Graves' ophthalmopathy.

This chain links TRBV6-6 with TRBJ1-1; possible D gene TRBD1, 6 bases. The CDR3 sequence is 15 residues long. Looked up from germline, CDR1 is MNHNY and CDR2 is SVGAGI (reference sequence). V was trimmed by 0 bases and J by 1 base, leaving 9 bases between them. CDR3 DNA: TGTGCCAGCAGTTACTCCGGGACACAGAACACTGAAGCTTTCTTT. Translating it yields CASSYSGTQNTEAFF.

The genes are TRBV7-8 and TRBJ2-2; 15 bases align to TRBD2. Looked up from germline, CDR1 is SGHVS and CDR2 is FQNEAQ. This CDR3 is 17 amino acids long. The V segment lost 5 bases and the J segment 4 bases; nucleotides outside the gene matches: 5. CDR3 residues: CASSLGLAGGRTGELFF. As DNA, the CDR3 is TGTGCCAGCAGCCTCGGACTAGCGGGAGGGCGCACCGGGGAGCTGTTTTTT.

This clonotype has more than one count but fewer than ten. This chain links TRBV9 with TRBJ2-1, with TRBD2 matching over 7 bases. The V gene's germline CDR1 is SGDLS and CDR2 YYNGEE. The CDR3 is 15 amino acids. V dropped 3 bases and J dropped 2; count of bases not matched to a gene: 5. CDR3 amino acids: CASSGSGNTYNEQFF. The CDR3, as DNA: TGTGCCAGCAGCGGAAGCGGGAATACCTACAATGAGCAGTTCTTC.

Comment on this clonotype: Just one base apart from a much larger clone, this may be a read error. The V gene is TRBV6-2 or TRBV6-3, the J gene TRBJ2-2; D not certain. The CDR3 loop spans 15 amino acids. Looked up from germline, CDR1 is MNHEY and CDR2 is SVGEGT. Trimming shortened V by 4 bases and J by 1 base, and 10 bases separated the two germline ends. The CDR3 DNA is TGTGCCAGCAGTTGGGGTGGGTTGAACACCGGGGAGCTGTTTTTT. Amino acid sequence: CASSWGGLNTGELFF.

The rearrangement joins TRBV6-9 to TRBJ1-1, with 7 nucleotides matching TRBD1. The CDR3 covers 14 residues. After removal of 6 bases from V and 4 bases from J, the junction contained 8 bases not matched to a gene. CDR1 and CDR2 (germline): MNHGY, SVAAGI. The CDR3 region has the DNA TGTGCCAGCAGGTCAGAACAGGGGAGCACTGAAGCTTTCTTT. Protein product: CASRSEQGSTEAFF.

This clonotype was found many times. The rearrangement uses TRBV7-2 and TRBJ1-2, with D possibly TRBD1 on 5 matching bases. CDR3 length: 17 residues. V was trimmed by 0 bases and J by 4 bases, leaving 18 bases between them. Germline V gene lookup returns CDR1 SGHTA and CDR2 FQGNSA. The CDR3 protein is CASSLAGGLGYSYGYTF. The CDR3 DNA follows: TGTGCCAGCAGCTTAGCCGGGGGTTTGGGTTACAGCTATGGCTACACCTTC.

The table lists this clonotype with many counts. J is TRBJ1-2 and V is TRBV4-3; no reliable D call. Trimming took 0 bases from V and 8 from J, leaving 16 bases between them. Per germline, CDR1 LGHNA and CDR2 YSLEER. This CDR3 contains 15 residues. For the CDR3, the DNA is TGCGCCAGCAGCCAAGATCCGGCGGGCTCGGGGGGCTACACCTTC. Residues: CASSQDPAGSGGYTF.

The table lists this clonotype with a few counts. V and J are TRBV20-1 and TRBJ2-3, with D possibly being TRBD1 (5 bases). The CDR3 consists of 14 residues. CDR1 and CDR2 from the germline V gene are DFQATT and SNEGSKA (reference sequence). The V end lost 3 bases, the J end lost 3 bases, and 13 bases lay between the germline ends. The CDR3 bases are TGCAGTGCTAGCCATCAGGGCCCTACAGATACGCAGTATTTT. Amino acids: CSASHQGPTDTQYF.

This clonotype was counted ten times or more. J is TRBJ2-7 and V is TRBV4-1; TRBD2 might be the D (5 bases). Trimming left V 0 bases short and J 2 bases short, with 20 bases between. This CDR3 contains 18 residues. Germline assignment: CDR1 MGHRA and CDR2 YSYEKL. The CDR3 region has the DNA TGCGCCAGCAGCCAAGAGCAGGAACGGGAATACCAGACCTACGAGCAGTACTTC. Protein product: CASSQEQEREYQTYEQYF.

This clonotype occurred many times. The chain has TRBV9 and TRBJ2-1; D is uncertain. Trimming removed 0 bases at V and 9 bases at J, with 13 bases between. The CDR3 spans 14 residues. CDR1 and CDR2 from the germline V gene are SGDLS and YYNGEE. CDR3 in amino acids: CASSVGVEGAEQFF. The CDR3 nucleotides read TGTGCCAGCAGCGTAGGGGTCGAAGGCGCTGAGCAGTTCTTC. The variable domain in full, completed from reference TRBV9 and TRBJ2-1, reads DSGVTQTPKHLITATGQRVTLRCSPRSGDLSVYWYQQSLDQGLQFLIQYYNGEERAKGNILERFSAQQFPDLHSELNLSSLELGDSALYFCASSVGVEGAEQFFGPGTRLTVL.

This clonotype was recorded at least ten times. V and J are TRBV28 and TRBJ2-7, with 7 bases lining up with TRBD2. CDR3 length equals 12 residues. Germline CDR1 and CDR2: MDHEN and SYDVKM. V dropped 6 bases and J dropped 2; count of bases not matched to a gene: 1. Here the CDR3 reads CASRAGTYEQYF. The CDR3 DNA follows: TGTGCCAGCAGAGCGGGAACCTACGAGCAGTACTTC.

This sequence joins TRBV14 and TRBJ2-5, with 14 bases lining up with TRBD2. Germline V CDR1 and CDR2: SGHDN, FVKESK. CDR3 length: 17 amino acids. J lost 4 bases, V lost 1 base, and 5 bases had no gene match. The CDR3, as DNA: TGTGCCAGCAGCCAAGGACTCGGACTAGCGGGAGGAGAGACCCAGTACTTC. This encodes CASSQGLGLAGGETQYF.

This clonotype has ten or more counts. The V and J genes are TRBV12-3 or TRBV12-4 and TRBJ2-3; D not certain. The CDR3 has 13 residues. Trimming removed 1 base from V and 4 bases from J, with 6 bases in between. The CDR3 is CASSLGGPDTQYF. The CDR3 DNA follows: TGTGCCAGCAGTTTAGGCGGCCCAGATACGCAGTATTTT.

This clonotype was seen at least ten times. The chain recombines TRBV4-3 with TRBJ2-3; the D is unclear. The CDR3 sequence is 14 residues long. Trimming pared 0 bases from V and 0 bases from J, leaving 4 bases between. The germline gives CDR1 LGHNA, CDR2 YSLEER. DNA of the CDR3: TGCGCCAGCAGCCAAGAAGGGAGCACAGATACGCAGTATTTT. Translation gives CASSQEGSTDTQYF.

The table lists this clonotype with many counts. V is TRBV12-3 or TRBV12-4 and J is TRBJ1-2; the match to TRBD1 covers 7 bases. With 6 bases clipped from V and 6 bases from J, the junction kept 7 bases outside the gene matches. The CDR3 sequence is 13 residues long. The CDR3 sequence is CASRSPTGNGYTF. The CDR3 bases are TGTGCCAGCAGATCGCCGACAGGGAATGGCTACACCTTC.

The chain links TRBV24-1 to TRBJ1-1; perhaps TRBD1 as D (5 bases). The CDR3 has 12 amino acids. V was cut by 8 bases and J by 4 bases, with 10 bases left in between. Germline CDR1 KGHDR, CDR2 SFDVKD. The CDR3 region is CATKGMGTEAFF. The CDR3 region has the DNA TGTGCCACCAAGGGGATGGGCACTGAAGCTTTCTTT.

This clonotype has ten or more counts. DNA for the CDR3: TGTGCCAGCAGTTCCCCGGGCCAGAACACTGAAGCTTTCTTT. Encoded protein: CASSSPGQNTEAFF. J is TRBJ1-1 and V is TRBV6-1, with D unclear. This CDR3 is 14 amino acids long. The germline V gene has CDR1 MNHNS and CDR2 SASEGT. Trimming removed 5 bases from V and 1 base from J, with 11 bases in between.

This clonotype was seen many times. The V and J genes are TRBV27 and TRBJ2-6, with D possibly matching TRBD1 (6 bases). The V gene's germline CDR1 is MNHEY and CDR2 SMNVEV (reference sequence). The CDR3 is 16 residues long. V dropped 5 bases and J dropped 0 bases, with 11 bases sitting between them. CDR3 region: CASSRQASSGANVLTF. CDR3 in DNA: TGTGCCAGCAGTCGACAGGCGAGCTCTGGGGCCAACGTCCTGACTTTC. The full variable domain, completed using reference TRBV27 and TRBJ2-6, is EAQVTQNPRYLITVTGKKLTVTCSQNMNHEYMSWYRQDPGLGLRQIYYSMNVEVTDKGDVPEGYKVSRKEKRNFPLILESPSPNQTSLYFCASSRQASSGANVLTFGAGSRLTVL.

Points on this clonotype: A much more abundant neighbour one base away suggests this may be a read error. The J gene is TRBJ2-7, the V gene TRBV30; D is uncertain. The CDR3 is 14 residues long. Germline CDR1 GTSNPN, CDR2 SVGIG (reference sequence). The CDR3 region is CAWSVFGGYYEQCF. CDR3 coding DNA: TGTGCCTGGAGTGTTTTTGGCGGTTACTACGAGCAGTGCTTC.

The CDR3 nucleotides read TGTGCCAGCAGTTCCCTAGCGGGAGGGGGTGAGCAGTTCTTC. It encodes CASSSLAGGGEQFF. The chain is built from TRBV27 and TRBJ2-1; 12 bases map to TRBD2. Per germline, CDR1 MNHEY and CDR2 SMNVEV (reference sequence). The CDR3 sequence is 14 residues long. The ends lost 4 bases at V and 9 bases at J; junction bases unmatched: 4.

The rearrangement joins TRBV4-2 to TRBJ1-1; a weak D match, TRBD1 (5 bases). Germline lookup yields CDR1 LGHNA and CDR2 YNFKEQ. V was shortened by 2 bases and J by 7 bases, with 8 bases between the two germline ends. This CDR3 comprises 12 residues. The DNA of the CDR3 is TGTGCCAGCAGCCAACCCACAGGTGAAGCTTTCTTT. Translation gives CASSQPTGEAFF.

Many counts were recorded for this clonotype. V and J are TRBV20-1 and TRBJ1-2, with D maybe TRBD1 (5 bases). There are 13 residues in the CDR3. V lost 0 bases to trimming and J lost 6 bases, with 11 bases between them. The germline gives CDR1 DFQATT, CDR2 SNEGSKA (reference sequence). CDR3 residues: CSAREQEPHGYTF. The CDR3 nucleotides read TGCAGTGCTAGAGAACAGGAACCCCATGGCTACACCTTC.

This clonotype was seen repeatedly, ten times or more. The CDR3 reads CAWSWEQETQYF. As DNA, the CDR3 is TGTGCCTGGAGTTGGGAACAAGAGACCCAGTACTTC. This chain uses TRBV30 with TRBJ2-5; no clear D gene. The germline V gene encodes CDR1 GTSNPN and CDR2 SVGIG (reference sequence). The V gene lost 2 bases and the J gene lost 2 bases, with 6 bases spanning the gap. This CDR3 is 12 amino acids long.

This chain links TRBV6-1 with TRBJ1-5, with D perhaps matching TRBD1 (5 bases). In germline, CDR1 is MNHNS, CDR2 SASEGT. The germline V and J ends were trimmed by 6 bases and 2 bases, with 23 bases remaining between them. CDR3 length: 18 amino acids. As DNA, the CDR3 is TGTGCCAGCAGCTCCACCTCTAGGACACCCGGGCGCAATCAGCCCCAGCATTTT. It yields the protein CASSSTSRTPGRNQPQHF.

This clonotype occurred many times. The V call is TRBV11-2, the J call TRBJ2-7, with TRBD2 matching 9 bases. This CDR3 comprises 14 residues. Germline V gene sequence: CDR1 SGHAT, CDR2 FQNNGV. With V trimmed by 5 bases and J by 4 bases, 6 bases remained unmatched. The CDR3 nucleotides are TGTGCCAGCAGCGGGGGACTAGCAGAGTACGAGCAGTACTTC. Translated, it gives CASSGGLAEYEQYF.

This clonotype was recorded many times. The rearrangement links TRBV6-1 to TRBJ2-5; 8 nucleotides align to TRBD1. Germline V lookup: CDR1 MNHNS, CDR2 SASEGT. V trimming: 6 bases; J trimming: 5 bases; junction bases outside the gene matches: 20. The CDR3 runs 18 residues. The CDR3 is CASRGRPGQGPVRETQYF. The CDR3 coding sequence is TGTGCCAGCAGGGGACGCCCCGGACAGGGACCCGTGAGGGAGACCCAGTACTTC.

At least ten counts were recorded for this clonotype. The chain couples TRBV18 to TRBJ1-3; no clear D gene. The CDR3 loop spans 13 amino acids. V was cut by 8 bases and J by 0 bases, with 8 bases left in between. Germline loops: CDR1 KGHSH, CDR2 LQKENI. In nucleotides, the CDR3 is TGTGCCAGCAGCCCCCCCTCTGGAAACACCATATATTTT. The encoded protein is CASSPPSGNTIYF. Drawing the rest from reference TRBV18 and TRBJ1-3, the complete variable domain is NAGVMQNPRHLVRRRGQEARLRCSPMKGHSHVYWYRQLPEEGLKFMVYLQKENIIDESGMPKERFSAEFPKEGPSILRIQQVVRGDSAAYFCASSPPSGNTIYFGEGSWLTVV.

On this clonotype itself: A much larger clone is a single base away; this may be a read error. This rearrangement joins TRBV12-3 or TRBV12-4 to TRBJ2-2, with D maybe TRBD1 (5 bases). There are 14 residues in the CDR3. Trimming stripped 4 bases from V and 6 bases from J, with 12 bases between. The CDR3 reads CASSSSGIAGELFF. The CDR3 DNA reads TGTGCCAGCAGTTCCTCAGGGATCGCCGGGGAGCTGTTTTTT.